The 5 T cell receptor beta chains in this list originate from one sample, sequenced in a study of neurological immune-mediated disorders. Using its own MiXCR run on the 5' RACE reads, TCRdb lists one record per CDR3 protein. The profile shows tens of thousands of distinct CDR3 sequences, about 5.2% of them singletons. The sample consisted of PBMCs. The receptors here all came from a human donor with multiple sclerosis. The donor label of this sample is uncertain.

This clonotype was recorded at least ten times. The CDR3 coding sequence is TGTGCCAGCAGCTCTCGACTAGCGGGGGGGCTTGGTGGGAACACCGGGGAGCTGTTTTTT. Protein product: CASSSRLAGGLGGNTGELFF. V gene TRBV3-1 combines with J gene TRBJ2-2; TRBD2 aligns across 14 bases. Germline CDR1 is LGHDT and CDR2 is YNNKEL (reference sequence). After removal of 5 bases from V and 1 base from J, the junction contained 12 bases not matched to a gene. The CDR3 extends over 20 amino acids.

This clonotype was observed at least ten times. CDR3 in DNA: TGCAGTGTTCCAGGGCAGAGCACAGATACGCAGTATTTT. Protein product: CSVPGQSTDTQYF. The chain combines TRBV20-1 with TRBJ2-3; D might be TRBD1 (5 bases). The CDR3 runs to 13 residues. V was trimmed by 7 bases and J by 0 bases, leaving 11 bases between them. The germline V gene encodes CDR1 DFQATT and CDR2 SNEGSKA (reference sequence).

This clonotype was seen many times. The chain carries TRBV10-3 and TRBJ1-2, with 9 bases matching TRBD1. Unmatched junction bases numbered 11, after V lost 10 bases and J lost 8 bases. The CDR3 sequence is 13 residues long. Germline V gene data show CDR1 as ENHRY and CDR2 as SYGVKD. CDR3 sequence reads: CATDPGTGRGYTF. The CDR3, as DNA: TGTGCCACCGACCCCGGGACAGGGAGAGGCTACACCTTC.

This clonotype was detected ten times or more. The chain employs TRBV2 and TRBJ2-4; D is undetermined. Trimming left V 4 bases short and J 6 bases short, with 7 bases between. This CDR3 region has 12 residues. Per the germline V gene, CDR1 is SNHLY and CDR2 is FYNNEI. The DNA for the CDR3 is TGTGCCAGCAGTGTTAGTAGAAACATTCAGTACTTC. Encoded protein: CASSVSRNIQYF.

In its sample, this clonotype was seen many times. V is TRBV20-1 and J is TRBJ2-7; no firm D call. Trimming left V 3 bases short and J 0 bases short, with 6 bases between. CDR3 length: 12 amino acids. The germline CDR1 and CDR2 sequences are DFQATT and SNEGSKA (reference sequence). CDR3 DNA sequence: TGCAGTGCTAGGCGGAGCTCCTACGAGCAGTACTTC. Translation: CSARRSSYEQYF.